These 8 T cell receptor beta chains share one sample of origin, sequenced in a study of CD8 T cells in ankylosing spondylitis. TCRdb re-called the 5' RACE reads through MiXCR, storing one row per CDR3 protein. The sample lists under 300,000 distinct CDR3 sequences, 10% to 13% seen once, with 2.5% to 3% in the top ten. The source material was blood, either unsorted or a sorted T cell fraction (not recorded which). The source of these receptors is a male donor with ankylosing spondylitis or in good health (not recorded which).

CDR3 residues: CASSYRQGNYEQYF. CDR3 nucleotide sequence: TGTGCCAGCAGCTACCGTCAGGGGAATTACGAGCAGTACTTC. The chain is built from TRBV11-3 and TRBJ2-7; D may be TRBD1 (6 bases). The germline V gene has CDR1 SGHNT and CDR2 YENEEA. This CDR3 has 14 residues. V lost 4 bases, J lost 4 bases, and 14 bases lay in between.

Comment on this clonotype: A read error may be the cause here, since a much bigger clone is one base away. The chain couples TRBV5-1 to TRBJ1-1, with D hard to call. Germline V gene sequence: CDR1 SGHRS, CDR2 YFSETQ. This CDR3 contains 13 residues. This chain's CDR3 is CASSLRRDTETFF. The DNA of the CDR3 is TGCGCCAGCAGCTTGAGGAGAGACACTGAAACTTTCTTT.

This clonotype was detected many times. The J gene is TRBJ1-2, the V gene TRBV5-5, with 10 bases that match TRBD1. CDR3 length: 15 amino acids. V was clipped by 3 bases and J by 8 bases; unmatched bases: 10. CDR1 SGHKS and CDR2 YYEKEE come from the germline V gene (reference sequence). As DNA, the CDR3 is TGTGCCAGCAGCTCCCGAACCGGGACAGGGGTCGGCTACACCTTC. Protein: CASSSRTGTGVGYTF.

This clonotype has a count of ten or more. Here the CDR3 DNA reads TGTGCCAGCAGCTTAGCGACCGGACCGATCTATGGCTACACCTTC. It yields the protein CASSLATGPIYGYTF. The chain employs TRBV7-9 and TRBJ1-2; D call uncertain. The CDR3 runs to 15 residues. Germline V gene lookup returns CDR1 SEHNR and CDR2 FQNEAQ (reference sequence). V gave up 0 bases and J gave up 4 bases, with 12 bases separating them.

This chain connects TRBV20-1 to TRBJ1-2, with 9 bases matching TRBD1. Per the germline V gene, CDR1 is DFQATT and CDR2 is SNEGSKA (reference sequence). After removal of 6 bases from V and 0 bases from J, the junction contained 11 bases not matched to a gene. The CDR3 is made up of 16 amino acids. The CDR3 here is CSAPKDRGLANYGYTF. The DNA for the CDR3 is TGCAGTGCCCCTAAAGACAGGGGGTTAGCTAACTATGGCTACACCTTC.

This clonotype was counted at least ten times. The gene calls are TRBV12-3 or TRBV12-4 and TRBJ2-5; D may be TRBD1 (6 bases). The CDR3 runs 13 residues. V lost 1 base, J lost 6 bases, and 9 bases lay in between. The CDR3 coding sequence is TGTGCCAGCAGTTTAGGTCAGGGGAAGACCCAGTACTTC. Translation gives CASSLGQGKTQYF.

Ten or more counts support this clonotype. This CDR3 reads CASAPLRQGSGANVLTF. The CDR3 DNA reads TGTGCCAGCGCCCCGCTGAGACAGGGTTCTGGGGCCAACGTCCTGACTTTC. This sequence joins TRBV6-1 and TRBJ2-6; the match to TRBD1 covers 7 bases. CDR3 length: 17 amino acids. V was pared by 8 bases and J by 1 base, with 11 bases of the junction left unmatched. The germline gives CDR1 MNHNS, CDR2 SASEGT.

This clonotype was seen at least ten times. This chain connects TRBV20-1 to TRBJ2-3, with TRBD2 as a possible D gene (6 bases). Per the germline V gene, CDR1 is DFQATT and CDR2 is SNEGSKA (reference sequence). The CDR3 spans 13 residues. Trimming took 4 bases from V and 1 from J, leaving 9 bases between them. In DNA, the CDR3 is TGCAGTGCTAACGGGGGAGGCACAGATACGCAGTATTTT. This gives the protein CSANGGGTDTQYF.